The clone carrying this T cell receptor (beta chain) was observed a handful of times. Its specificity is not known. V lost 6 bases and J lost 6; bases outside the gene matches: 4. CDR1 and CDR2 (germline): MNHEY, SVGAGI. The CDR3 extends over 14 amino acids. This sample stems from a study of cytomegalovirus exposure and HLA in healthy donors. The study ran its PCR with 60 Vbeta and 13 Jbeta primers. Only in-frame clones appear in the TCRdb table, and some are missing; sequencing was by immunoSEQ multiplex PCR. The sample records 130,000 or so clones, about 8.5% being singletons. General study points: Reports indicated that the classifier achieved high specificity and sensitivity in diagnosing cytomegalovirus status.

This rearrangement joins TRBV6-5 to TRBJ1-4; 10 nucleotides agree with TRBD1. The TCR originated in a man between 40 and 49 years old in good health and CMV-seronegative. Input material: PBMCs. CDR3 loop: CASSSTGGDEKLFF. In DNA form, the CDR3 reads TGTGCCAGCAGCTCGACAGGGGGCGATGAAAAACTGTTTTTT.